This entry features one TCR beta chain sequence. This clonotype has ten or more counts. Its antigen is not yet known. The record has no base qualities; no much larger clone is one base away. Read against the paper, the sample's treatment or condition label means: skin biopsy from PPD injection site in Mantoux-positive individual. Using 3' ligation of a UMI-containing oligonucleotide to TCR cDNA, the study laid out a robust and sensitive protocol to amplify, sequence and analyze TCRs. In individuals with a positive Mantoux test, tuberculin skin test biopsies were taken from sites that had been injected with PPD. Total RNA was treated with RQ1 DNase, without cell sorting, prior to reverse transcription, with an input of roughly 1 to 1,100 ng being targeted. Libraries were prepared from skin biopsies and whole blood so that pipeline robustness could be tested in samples in which T cells form a minority population.

Receptors were amplified or captured by UMI-ligation and nested PCR. Four rounds of PCR, run with the SP2 primer together with nested alpha and beta constant region primers, were used to amplify the ligated cDNA. For the blood and skin samples, reverse transcription of TCR RNA was done with SuperScript IV along with alpha and beta constant region primers. An oligonucleotide carrying the Illumina SP2 primer and a UMI was ligated to the 3' end of the cDNA by means of T4 RNA ligase 1. The 12-nucleotide UMI consisted of two random hexamers with an eight-base spacer between the hexamers to prevent hairpin formation. From the second PCR onward, the TCR alpha and beta chain libraries were handled separately, and dual indexing was used for multiplexing. After pooling, the indexed libraries were analyzed by capillary electrophoresis and sequenced on either an Illumina MiSeq or NextSeq. To boost base diversity and improve cluster recognition, PhiX DNA at about 5-7.5% was spiked into the libraries. Per the authors' processing: Demultiplexor extracted UMIs from read 2, combined them with read 1 TCR sequence, and split reads by sample indices. Decombinator identified V and J genes and V-J junctions, assigning each TCR a five-part identifier including V and J deletions. UMIs were used by Collapsinator to correct sequencing errors and PCR amplification heterogeneity, so that a UMI-based abundance was obtained for each TCR. CDR3Translator turned identifiers into nucleotide sequence, translated that sequence into amino acids, and pulled out CDR3 regions based on terminal motifs. After normalization to the amount of input RNA, error-corrected alpha and beta TCR counts from blood and skin were compared. The raw public reads went through TCRdb reprocessing: fastp at Q25, MiXCR clone calling, in-frame beta chains kept. All rows with the same CDR3 protein become a single entry with the most common DNA and genes. The V and J calls, along with clone size, are taken from TCRdb and not from the paper's own processing. The sample records around 30,000 distinct CDR3 sequences, roughly 7.3% of which are singletons. Jointly, the top ten make up approximately 3.3% of the sample.

This sample is part of a study of naive and memory T cell subsets (dated by TCRdb to 2016 to 2017). A note on the overall study: The figure summarizing the skin biopsy and whole blood samples listed about 10 blood donors, 7 tuberculin skin test biopsies and 3 saline control biopsies. Skin biopsies were collected from tuberculin skin test sites or from saline-injected control sites and were processed for RNA extraction as previously described. PCR2 was typically run as a SYBR Green qPCR and stopped at a set threshold, although low-input samples could use end-point PCR of around 6 cycles instead. Overall study outcomes, separate from this receptor: The RNA-based method was acknowledged to be potentially sensitive to changes in TCR transcripts with T cell activation and differentiation. Both types of skin biopsy reportedly yielded TCR sequences, though far more TCRs came from tuberculin skin test sites. Details of skin biopsy collection and RNA processing were not given in the paper but were referenced to earlier studies. Higher TCR numbers at tuberculin skin test sites were interpreted as T cell infiltration of a delayed type IV hypersensitivity reaction.

Spanning cysteine to phenylalanine, the CDR3 consists of 15 amino acids. Solely the CDR3 DNA is kept, with 45 bases framed from the first base. V and J are truncated by 6 bases and 1 base respectively, leaving an intervening sequence of 11 bases. The germline V gene provides CDR1 SGHDT and CDR2 YYEEEE. This material consisted of skin, taken from a tuberculin skin test site. The TCR was taken from an adult in good health. The sequence is built from TRBV5-6 and TRBJ2-6; the D gene is not confidently resolved. The encoded CDR3 is CASIPVGSGANVLTF. The bases read TGTGCCAGCATCCCAGTCGGGTCTGGGGCCAACGTCCTGACTTTC.